The 13 T cell receptor beta chains presented below share a single source sample, sequenced in a study of CD8+ T cells in alopecia areata. The sequencing template was cDNA reverse transcribed from extracted RNA. The data were produced by immunoSEQ multiplex PCR, yet TCRdb's version contains in-frame clones alone and is incomplete. The top ten hold 0.45% of the sample, which has 200,000 or so clones, 50% to 60% seen once. The source material was CD4+ T cells sorted from blood, sampled at week 0. The receptors derive from a human donor with alopecia areata.

This clone has at least ten counts. The chain carries TRBV7-3 and TRBJ1-1; D perhaps matches TRBD1 (6 bases). CDR3 length: 14 residues. The ends were cut back, 3 bases at V and 5 bases at J, with 13 bases in the middle. The germline V gene has CDR1 SGHTA and CDR2 FQGTGA. The CDR3 DNA is TGTGCCAGCAGCTTGTCCAGGGGTGAGACTGAAGCTTTCTTT. Translated, it gives CASSLSRGETEAFF.

The genes are TRBV30 and TRBJ2-7; D might be TRBD2 (5 bases). In germline, CDR1 is GTSNPN, CDR2 SVGIG (reference sequence). Trimming removed 3 bases at V and 2 bases at J, with 17 bases between. The CDR3 loop spans 15 amino acids. For the CDR3, the DNA is TGTGCCTGGAGCGCCGGACTCGGACTGACCTACGAGCAGTACTTC. It codes for CAWSAGLGLTYEQYF.

The chain employs TRBV15 and TRBJ2-7, with D possibly TRBD1 on 6 matching bases. This CDR3 contains 15 residues. Trimming pared 0 bases from V and 2 bases from J, leaving 11 bases between. Germline CDR1 LNHNV, CDR2 YYDKDF (reference sequence). The CDR3 sequence is CATSREGQGTYEQYF. CDR3 DNA sequence: TGTGCCACCAGCAGAGAAGGGCAGGGGACCTACGAGCAGTACTTC.

CDR3 bases: TGTGCCAGCAGGTCGAAGGGGCTCTTGAACTATGGCTACACCTTC. It translates to CASRSKGLLNYGYTF. The chain is built from TRBV2 and TRBJ1-2, with a possible D match to TRBD1 (5 bases). The CDR3 has 15 residues. CDR1 SNHLY and CDR2 FYNNEI come from the germline V gene. V lost 6 bases and J lost 2, with 16 bases in between. Supplemented by reference TRBV2 and TRBJ1-2, the full variable domain reads EPEVTQTPSHQVTQMGQEVILRCVPISNHLYFYWYRQILGQKVEFLVSFYNNEISEKSEIFDDQFSVERPDGSNFTLKIRSTKLEDSAMYFCASRSKGLLNYGYTFGSGTRLTVV.

For the CDR3, the DNA is TGTGCCAGCAGCGTAACTAGCGGGGTTTACAATGAGCAGTTCTTC. This gives the protein CASSVTSGVYNEQFF. This chain connects TRBV7-6 to TRBJ2-1, with 10 nucleotides matching TRBD2. With 5 bases clipped from V and 4 bases from J, the junction kept 5 bases outside the gene matches. There are 15 residues in the CDR3. Germline V gives CDR1 SGHVS, CDR2 FNYEAQ.

This sequence joins TRBV7-7 and TRBJ2-7; maybe TRBD2 (5 bases). This CDR3 has 13 residues. Trimming shortened V by 5 bases and J by 1 base, and 9 bases separated the two germline ends. CDR1 and CDR2 (germline): SSHAT, FNYEAQ (reference sequence). The CDR3 DNA is TGTGCCAGCAGCCGGACTGATTCCTACGAGCAGTACTTC. This gives the protein CASSRTDSYEQYF. The full variable domain, rest sourced from reference TRBV7-7 and TRBJ2-7, is GAGVSQSPRYKVTKRGQDVTLRCDPISSHATLYWYQQALGQGPEFLTYFNYEAQPDKSGLPSDRFSAERPEGSISTLTIQRTEQRDSAMYRCASSRTDSYEQYFGPGTRLTVT.

V gene TRBV6-1 combines with J gene TRBJ1-2; D unclear. The CDR3 runs to 15 residues. The V gene lost 5 bases and the J gene lost 4 bases, with 17 bases spanning the gap. Germline values: CDR1 MNHNS, CDR2 SASEGT. The CDR3 is CASSSAALRGYGYTF. In DNA, the CDR3 is TGTGCCAGCAGTTCAGCCGCCCTAAGAGGCTATGGCTACACCTTC.

The J gene is TRBJ2-7, the V gene TRBV11-2; D remains ambiguous. CDR1 SGHAT and CDR2 FQNNGV come from the germline V gene. Trimming removed 6 bases at V and 9 bases at J, with 9 bases between. This CDR3 has 10 amino acids. The CDR3 DNA reads as TGTGCCAGCAGTTCGGTGGTGCAGTACTTC. It translates to CASSSVVQYF.

The sample holds a few counts of this clone. Additional DNA sequences in this sample encode the identical CDR3. The rearrangement joins TRBV29-1 to TRBJ1-1; a weak D match, TRBD1 (5 bases). The germline V and J ends were trimmed by 5 bases and 0 bases, with 10 bases remaining between them. The CDR3 covers 13 residues. Germline loops: CDR1 SQVTM, CDR2 ANQGSEA. CDR3 in amino acids: CSVQGLMNTEAFF. For the CDR3, the DNA is TGCAGCGTTCAGGGACTGATGAACACTGAAGCTTTCTTT.

This chain links TRBV20-1 with TRBJ2-7; D may correspond to TRBD1 or TRBD2 (5 bases each). CDR3 length: 11 residues. In germline, CDR1 is DFQATT, CDR2 SNEGSKA (reference sequence). The V and J ends lost 3 bases and 5 bases respectively, with 8 bases between them. CDR3 protein: CSASEGNEQYF. CDR3 in DNA: TGCAGTGCTAGTGAGGGGAACGAGCAGTACTTC.

The chain employs TRBV5-1 and TRBJ1-2; D unresolved. The V end was cut by 3 bases, the J end by 0 bases, with 15 bases between. The CDR3 is 16 amino acids. From germline, CDR1 is SGHRS and CDR2 YFSETQ. In nucleotides, the CDR3 is TGCGCCAGCAGCTACCAGAGGACTACGGCTAACTATGGCTACACCTTC. It encodes CASSYQRTTANYGYTF.

The chain joins TRBV9 to TRBJ1-1; no definite D call. Germline V lookup: CDR1 SGDLS, CDR2 YYNGEE. Trimming removed 0 bases at V and 4 bases at J, with 7 bases between. The length of the CDR3 is 13 residues. The DNA for the CDR3 is TGTGCCAGCAGCGTAGAGGGCCCCACTGAAGCTTTCTTT. Its translation is CASSVEGPTEAFF.

This clone was counted between two and nine times. This CDR3 is CASSFAPLNTEAFF. CDR3 DNA sequence: TGTGCCAGCAGCTTCGCCCCACTTAACACTGAAGCTTTCTTT. The V gene is TRBV7-9, the J gene TRBJ1-1; D gene unclear. Per germline, CDR1 SEHNR and CDR2 FQNEAQ (reference sequence). This CDR3 is built from 14 residues. Trimming took off 3 bases at V and 2 bases at J, with 10 bases between the two ends.